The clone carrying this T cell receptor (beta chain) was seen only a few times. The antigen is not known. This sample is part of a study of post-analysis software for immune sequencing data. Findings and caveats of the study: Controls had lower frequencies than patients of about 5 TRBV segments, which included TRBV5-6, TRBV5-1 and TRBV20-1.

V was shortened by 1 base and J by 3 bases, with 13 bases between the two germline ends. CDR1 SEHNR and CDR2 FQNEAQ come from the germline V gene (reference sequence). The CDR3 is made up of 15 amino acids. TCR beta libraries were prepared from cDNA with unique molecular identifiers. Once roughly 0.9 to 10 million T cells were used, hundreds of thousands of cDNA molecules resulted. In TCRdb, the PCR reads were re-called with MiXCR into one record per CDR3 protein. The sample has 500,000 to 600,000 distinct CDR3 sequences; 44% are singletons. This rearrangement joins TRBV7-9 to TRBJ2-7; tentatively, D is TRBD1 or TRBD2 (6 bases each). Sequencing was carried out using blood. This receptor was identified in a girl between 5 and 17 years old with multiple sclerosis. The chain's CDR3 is CASSLDGGRVYEQYF. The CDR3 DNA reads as TGTGCCAGCAGCTTAGATGGGGGGCGAGTCTACGAGCAGTACTTC. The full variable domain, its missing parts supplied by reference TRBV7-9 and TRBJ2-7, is DTGVSQNPRHKITKRGQNVTFRCDPISEHNRLYWYRQTLGQGPEFLTYFQNEAQLEKSRLLSDRFSAERPKGSFSTLEIQRTEQGDSAMYLCASSLDGGRVYEQYFGPGTRLTVT.